This TCR beta chain derives from a study of T cells in Graves' hyperthyroidism and ophthalmopathy. Study conclusions and caveats: A model of 13 V-J pairs discriminated ophthalmopathy from stable hyperthyroidism.

Diagnosis relied on clinical symptoms, serum thyroxine and TRAb, thyroid ultrasound and orbital computed tomography. In this sample, this clonotype turned up many times. Its antigen is not identified. What was amplified from RNA transcripts were TCR beta CDR3 regions. Initially, a first-round RT-PCR of the TCR CDR3 employed the HTBI primer set. TCRdb itself ran the multiplex PCR reads through MiXCR, one entry per CDR3 protein. The sample lists around 580,000 distinct CDR3 sequences, about a sixth occurring once. The junction had 5 bases not matched to a gene; V was cut back by 3 bases and J by 6 bases. CDR1 is SGHRS and CDR2 is YFSETQ in the germline V gene. The CDR3 consists of 14 residues.

The chain links TRBV5-1 to TRBJ2-3, with 9 nucleotides matching TRBD1. The sequence derives from a woman under 30 with Graves' hyperthyroidism. The sequenced material came from blood. For the CDR3, the DNA is TGCGCCAGCAGCTGGGGGGACAGGGAGGATACGCAGTATTTT. As protein: CASSWGDREDTQYF. Filled out from reference TRBV5-1 and TRBJ2-3, the complete variable domain reads KAGVTQTPRYLIKTRGQQVTLSCSPISGHRSVSWYQQTPGQGLQFLFEYFSETQRNKGNFPGRFSGRQFSNSRSEMNVSTLELGDSALYLCASSWGDREDTQYFGPGTRLTVL.